This section outlines one T cell receptor beta chain sequence together with its context. The CDR3 sequence is 15 residues long. Germline values: CDR1 MNHNS, CDR2 SASEGT. Trimming removed 6 bases from V and 1 base from J, with 13 bases in between. It was across several immunoSEQ plates that each subset's genomic DNA was evenly split. Profiled with immunoSEQ multiplex PCR; TCRdb holds only in-frame clones, not every one. Of some 2.1 million clones in the sample, 90% to 95% are singletons; the top ten hold 0.13%. The data derive from a study of shared clonotypes between healthy human individuals. The receptor was derived from a man aged 18-30 years in good health. The chain joins TRBV6-1 to TRBJ1-5; TRBD1 is a possible D gene (5 bases). The sample consisted of naive CD4+ T cells sorted from blood. Subset reported: CD45RA+ positively selected. DNA for the CDR3: TGTGCCAGCAGGGGCGGACAAAAGAGCAATCAGCCCCAGCATTTT. Its protein product is CASRGGQKSNQPQHF.